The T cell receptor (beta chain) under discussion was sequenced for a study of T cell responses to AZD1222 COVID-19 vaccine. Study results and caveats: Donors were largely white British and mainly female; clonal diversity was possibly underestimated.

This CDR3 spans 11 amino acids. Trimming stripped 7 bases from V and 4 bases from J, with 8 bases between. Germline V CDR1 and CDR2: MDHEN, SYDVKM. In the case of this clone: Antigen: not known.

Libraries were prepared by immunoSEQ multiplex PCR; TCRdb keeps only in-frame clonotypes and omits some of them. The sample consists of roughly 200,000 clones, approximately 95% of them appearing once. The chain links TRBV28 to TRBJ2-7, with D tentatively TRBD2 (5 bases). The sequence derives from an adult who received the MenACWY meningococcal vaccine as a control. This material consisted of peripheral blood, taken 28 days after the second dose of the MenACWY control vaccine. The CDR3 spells CASKGVYEQYF. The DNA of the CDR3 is TGTGCCAGCAAGGGAGTATACGAGCAGTACTTC.